This entry is about one T cell receptor beta chain. The data derive from a study of T cells in Graves' hyperthyroidism and ophthalmopathy. RNA transcripts served as the template for amplifying TCR beta CDR3 regions. An initial round of RT-PCR targeting the TCR CDR3 relied on the HTBI primer set. TCRdb itself ran the multiplex PCR reads through MiXCR, one entry per CDR3 protein. The sample includes about 640,000 distinct CDR3 sequences, about 45% seen only once; the top ten take roughly 6.5%. Diagnoses were established using clinical symptoms, serum thyroxine and TRAb, thyroid ultrasound and orbital computed tomography. The V and J ends lost 0 bases and 7 bases, in that order; junction bases with no gene match: 14. The CDR3 runs 17 residues. Germline values: CDR1 SQVTM, CDR2 ANQGSEA.

The sample taken for sequencing was peripheral blood or thyroid tissue (not recorded which). The TCR originated in an adult man with Graves' disease, either hyperthyroidism or ophthalmopathy (not recorded which). The rearrangement uses TRBV29-1 and TRBJ2-2, with 7 bases fitting TRBD2. The CDR3 loop is CSVEDRNGGNRGGELFF. The CDR3 DNA reads as TGCAGCGTTGAAGATCGAAACGGGGGGAATAGGGGCGGGGAGCTGTTTTTT.